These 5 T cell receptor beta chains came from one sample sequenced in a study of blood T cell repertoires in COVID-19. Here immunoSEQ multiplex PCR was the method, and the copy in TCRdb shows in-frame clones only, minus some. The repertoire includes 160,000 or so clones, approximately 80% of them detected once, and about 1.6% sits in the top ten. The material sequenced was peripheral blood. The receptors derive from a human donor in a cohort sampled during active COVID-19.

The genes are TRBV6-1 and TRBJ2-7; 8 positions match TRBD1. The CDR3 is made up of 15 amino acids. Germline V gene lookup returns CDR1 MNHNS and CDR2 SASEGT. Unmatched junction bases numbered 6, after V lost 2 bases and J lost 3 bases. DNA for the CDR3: TGTGCCAGCAGTGAATTTCGAACAGGGGGCTACGAGCAGTACTTC. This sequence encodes CASSEFRTGGYEQYF.

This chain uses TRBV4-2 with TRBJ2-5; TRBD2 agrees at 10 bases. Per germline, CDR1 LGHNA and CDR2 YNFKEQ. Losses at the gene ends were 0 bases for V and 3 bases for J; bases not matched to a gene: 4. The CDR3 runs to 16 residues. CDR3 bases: TGTGCCAGCAGCCAAGAAGGGCTAGCGGGGGAAGAGACCCAGTACTTC. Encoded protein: CASSQEGLAGEETQYF.

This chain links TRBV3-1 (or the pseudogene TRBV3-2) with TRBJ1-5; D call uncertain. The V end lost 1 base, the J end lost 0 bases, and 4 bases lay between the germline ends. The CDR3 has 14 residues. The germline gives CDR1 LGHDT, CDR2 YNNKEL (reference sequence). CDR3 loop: CASSQVNSNQPQHF. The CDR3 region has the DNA TGTGCCAGCAGCCAAGTAAATAGCAATCAGCCCCAGCATTTT.

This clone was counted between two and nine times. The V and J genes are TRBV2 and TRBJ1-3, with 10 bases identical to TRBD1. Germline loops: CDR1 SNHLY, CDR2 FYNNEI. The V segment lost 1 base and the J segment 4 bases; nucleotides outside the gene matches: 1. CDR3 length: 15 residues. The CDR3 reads CASSEGGQGGNTIYF. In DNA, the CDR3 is TGTGCCAGCAGTGAAGGGGGACAGGGGGGAAACACCATATATTTT.

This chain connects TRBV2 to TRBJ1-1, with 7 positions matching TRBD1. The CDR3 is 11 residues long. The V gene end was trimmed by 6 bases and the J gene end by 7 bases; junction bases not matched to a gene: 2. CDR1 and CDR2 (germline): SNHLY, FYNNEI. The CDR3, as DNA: TGTGCCAGCAGGGGGGACAGTGAAGCTTTCTTT. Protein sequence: CASRGDSEAFF.